A single sample gave rise to the 15 T cell receptor beta chains below, sequenced in a study of OX40 agonist ivuxolimab in advanced cancers. The method was immunoSEQ multiplex PCR; TCRdb's version includes in-frame clones alone and lacks a portion of them. The table lists about 48,000 clones, about 83% of them singletons. Source: CD4+ or CD8+ T cells sorted from blood, taken in a trial of the OX40 agonist ivuxolimab. Source of these receptors: an adult with an advanced solid tumor such as melanoma, head and neck, liver or kidney cancer.

The chain uses TRBV29-1 and TRBJ1-2, with 10 bases matching TRBD1. Germline loops: CDR1 SQVTM, CDR2 ANQGSEA. The CDR3 totals 15 residues. With 2 bases clipped from V and 8 bases from J, the junction kept 11 bases outside the gene matches. The CDR3 sequence: CSVEPGQGYTRGYTF. The CDR3 DNA follows: TGCAGCGTTGAACCGGGACAGGGGTATACGAGGGGCTACACCTTC. Filled out from reference TRBV29-1 and TRBJ1-2, the complete variable domain reads SAVISQKPSRDICQRGTSLTIQCQVDSQVTMMFWYRQQPGQSLTLIATANQGSEATYESGFVIDKFPISRPNLTFSTLTVSNMSPEDSSIYLCSVEPGQGYTRGYTFGSGTRLTVV.

This clone was counted a single time. The V gene is TRBV5-8, the J gene TRBJ2-3; no clear D. Looked up from germline, CDR1 is SGHTS and CDR2 is YDEGEE. Trimming shortened V by 5 bases and J by 2 bases, and 9 bases separated the two germline ends. CDR3 length: 13 residues. The chain's CDR3 is CASRPRTTDTQYF. The CDR3 DNA is TGTGCCAGCAGACCCCGTACCACAGATACGCAGTATTTT.

This clone was seen only once. This chain uses TRBV7-3 with TRBJ2-1; 7 bases are a match to TRBD2. CDR1 and CDR2 from the germline V gene are SGHTA and FQGTGA. The V gene end was trimmed by 0 bases and the J gene end by 9 bases; junction bases not matched to a gene: 14. The CDR3 length is 17 residues. The CDR3 DNA is TGTGCCAGCAGCTTAACCGGACACTTCAATCGCGGGGGTGAGCAGTTCTTC. Amino acids: CASSLTGHFNRGGEQFF.

The chain joins TRBV5-4 to TRBJ1-4, with a tentative D call TRBD1 (6 bases). V dropped 4 bases and J dropped 4 bases, with 23 bases sitting between them. CDR3 length: 18 residues. Germline values: CDR1 SGHNT, CDR2 YYREEE (reference sequence). The CDR3 sequence is CASSQVGVGGGDNEKLFF. The DNA for the CDR3 is TGTGCCAGCAGCCAAGTGGGAGTGGGTGGGGGCGATAATGAAAAACTGTTTTTT.

The CDR3 here is CASSPGRTSGAYEQYF. The CDR3 nucleotides read TGTGCCAGCAGCCCAGGTCGGACTAGCGGAGCATACGAGCAGTACTTC. The V gene is TRBV7-2, the J gene TRBJ2-7; TRBD2 matches 10 bases. The junction had 11 bases not matched to a gene; V was cut back by 5 bases and J by 4 bases. Germline CDR1 reads SGHTA; CDR2 reads FQGNSA. The CDR3 has 16 residues.

V usage is TRBV11-3 and J usage is TRBJ2-2; D call uncertain. Germline CDR1 reads SGHNT; CDR2 reads YENEEA. The CDR3 contains 13 residues. V dropped 5 bases and J dropped 6 bases, with 10 bases sitting between them. CDR3 loop: CASSPASAGELFF. Written as DNA, the CDR3 is TGTGCCAGCAGCCCCGCCTCCGCCGGGGAGCTGTTTTTT.

This rearrangement joins TRBV5-6 to TRBJ1-5; 10 bases are a match to TRBD1. V lost 2 bases, J lost 6 bases, and 2 bases stayed unmatched. This CDR3 region has 14 residues. Germline V gene sequence: CDR1 SGHDT, CDR2 YYEEEE. CDR3 DNA sequence: TGTGCCAGCAGCTTAGACAGGGGGCTTCAGCCCCAGCATTTT. This translates into CASSLDRGLQPQHF. Supplemented by reference TRBV5-6 and TRBJ1-5, the full variable domain reads DAGVTQSPTHLIKTRGQQVTLRCSPKSGHDTVSWYQQALGQGPQFIFQYYEEEERQRGNFPDRFSGHQFPNYSSELNVNALLLGDSALYLCASSLDRGLQPQHFGDGTRLSIL.

The chain carries TRBV18 and TRBJ2-7, with TRBD1 matching over 7 bases. J lost 3 bases, V lost 3 bases, and 5 bases had no gene match. Germline loops: CDR1 KGHSH, CDR2 LQKENI. The CDR3 has 14 residues. The DNA for the CDR3 is TGTGCCAGCTCACCCCAGACAGGGAGCTACGAGCAGTACTTC. This translates into CASSPQTGSYEQYF.

The chain combines TRBV6-5 with TRBJ1-4, with 7 bases fitting TRBD1. V lost 3 bases, J lost 5 bases, and 6 bases stayed unmatched. The length of the CDR3 is 15 residues. Germline values: CDR1 MNHEY, CDR2 SVGAGI. CDR3 coding DNA: TGTGCCAGCAGTTATCAGGGGGGCGGGAATGAAAAACTGTTTTTT. This gives the protein CASSYQGGGNEKLFF.

This clone was seen a single time. The chain joins TRBV11-3 to TRBJ1-2; TRBD1 agrees at 8 bases. From germline, CDR1 is SGHNT and CDR2 YENEEA. V shed 3 bases and J 3 bases; nucleotides not matched to a gene: 6. This CDR3 comprises 15 residues. The CDR3 reads CASSFGQGRDYGYTF. CDR3 coding DNA: TGTGCCAGCAGCTTCGGACAGGGACGGGACTATGGCTACACCTTC.

This chain connects TRBV7-2 to TRBJ2-5; D not resolved. Germline lookup yields CDR1 SGHTA and CDR2 FQGNSA. The CDR3 is 13 residues long. V was clipped by 5 bases and J by 4 bases, with 11 bases between them. The CDR3 coding sequence is TGTGCCAGCAGCCCGTTCGTGGGAGAGACCCAGTACTTC. It yields the protein CASSPFVGETQYF.

The rearrangement joins TRBV9 to TRBJ1-1, with D uncertain. Trimming cost V 3 bases and J 2 bases, with 11 bases left between them. From germline, CDR1 is SGDLS and CDR2 YYNGEE. The CDR3 is made up of 14 amino acids. CDR3: CASSARLTNTEAFF. The CDR3 region has the DNA TGTGCCAGCAGCGCTAGACTTACCAACACTGAAGCTTTCTTT.

In its sample, this clone was seen a few times. The CDR3 reads CAWSVGQPQHF. CDR3 coding DNA: TGTGCCTGGAGTGTGGGTCAGCCCCAGCATTTT. The chain carries TRBV30 and TRBJ1-5; D remains unclear. V lost 0 bases and J lost 6, with 3 bases in between. Germline lookup yields CDR1 GTSNPN and CDR2 SVGIG (reference sequence). CDR3 size: 11 residues.

The chain couples TRBV7-6 to TRBJ1-4, with 7 bases aligning to TRBD1. This CDR3 comprises 16 residues. CDR1 SGHVS and CDR2 FNYEAQ come from the germline V gene. The trim removed 1 base at V and 4 bases at J, leaving 6 bases unmatched. Here the CDR3 DNA reads TGTGCCAGCAGCTTAGGAAGGGGACAGCGTAATGAAAAACTGTTTTTT. Its translation is CASSLGRGQRNEKLFF.

This clone has only a few counts. The chain carries TRBV6-6 and TRBJ1-1; D remains unclear. The germline V gene has CDR1 MNHNY and CDR2 SVGAGI (reference sequence). The CDR3 contains 12 residues. V lost 10 bases and J 6 bases, leaving 15 bases between the germline ends. CDR3 DNA sequence: TGTGCCATAGGTCGGGTGAGCGCTGAAGCTTTCTTT. It translates to CAIGRVSAEAFF.